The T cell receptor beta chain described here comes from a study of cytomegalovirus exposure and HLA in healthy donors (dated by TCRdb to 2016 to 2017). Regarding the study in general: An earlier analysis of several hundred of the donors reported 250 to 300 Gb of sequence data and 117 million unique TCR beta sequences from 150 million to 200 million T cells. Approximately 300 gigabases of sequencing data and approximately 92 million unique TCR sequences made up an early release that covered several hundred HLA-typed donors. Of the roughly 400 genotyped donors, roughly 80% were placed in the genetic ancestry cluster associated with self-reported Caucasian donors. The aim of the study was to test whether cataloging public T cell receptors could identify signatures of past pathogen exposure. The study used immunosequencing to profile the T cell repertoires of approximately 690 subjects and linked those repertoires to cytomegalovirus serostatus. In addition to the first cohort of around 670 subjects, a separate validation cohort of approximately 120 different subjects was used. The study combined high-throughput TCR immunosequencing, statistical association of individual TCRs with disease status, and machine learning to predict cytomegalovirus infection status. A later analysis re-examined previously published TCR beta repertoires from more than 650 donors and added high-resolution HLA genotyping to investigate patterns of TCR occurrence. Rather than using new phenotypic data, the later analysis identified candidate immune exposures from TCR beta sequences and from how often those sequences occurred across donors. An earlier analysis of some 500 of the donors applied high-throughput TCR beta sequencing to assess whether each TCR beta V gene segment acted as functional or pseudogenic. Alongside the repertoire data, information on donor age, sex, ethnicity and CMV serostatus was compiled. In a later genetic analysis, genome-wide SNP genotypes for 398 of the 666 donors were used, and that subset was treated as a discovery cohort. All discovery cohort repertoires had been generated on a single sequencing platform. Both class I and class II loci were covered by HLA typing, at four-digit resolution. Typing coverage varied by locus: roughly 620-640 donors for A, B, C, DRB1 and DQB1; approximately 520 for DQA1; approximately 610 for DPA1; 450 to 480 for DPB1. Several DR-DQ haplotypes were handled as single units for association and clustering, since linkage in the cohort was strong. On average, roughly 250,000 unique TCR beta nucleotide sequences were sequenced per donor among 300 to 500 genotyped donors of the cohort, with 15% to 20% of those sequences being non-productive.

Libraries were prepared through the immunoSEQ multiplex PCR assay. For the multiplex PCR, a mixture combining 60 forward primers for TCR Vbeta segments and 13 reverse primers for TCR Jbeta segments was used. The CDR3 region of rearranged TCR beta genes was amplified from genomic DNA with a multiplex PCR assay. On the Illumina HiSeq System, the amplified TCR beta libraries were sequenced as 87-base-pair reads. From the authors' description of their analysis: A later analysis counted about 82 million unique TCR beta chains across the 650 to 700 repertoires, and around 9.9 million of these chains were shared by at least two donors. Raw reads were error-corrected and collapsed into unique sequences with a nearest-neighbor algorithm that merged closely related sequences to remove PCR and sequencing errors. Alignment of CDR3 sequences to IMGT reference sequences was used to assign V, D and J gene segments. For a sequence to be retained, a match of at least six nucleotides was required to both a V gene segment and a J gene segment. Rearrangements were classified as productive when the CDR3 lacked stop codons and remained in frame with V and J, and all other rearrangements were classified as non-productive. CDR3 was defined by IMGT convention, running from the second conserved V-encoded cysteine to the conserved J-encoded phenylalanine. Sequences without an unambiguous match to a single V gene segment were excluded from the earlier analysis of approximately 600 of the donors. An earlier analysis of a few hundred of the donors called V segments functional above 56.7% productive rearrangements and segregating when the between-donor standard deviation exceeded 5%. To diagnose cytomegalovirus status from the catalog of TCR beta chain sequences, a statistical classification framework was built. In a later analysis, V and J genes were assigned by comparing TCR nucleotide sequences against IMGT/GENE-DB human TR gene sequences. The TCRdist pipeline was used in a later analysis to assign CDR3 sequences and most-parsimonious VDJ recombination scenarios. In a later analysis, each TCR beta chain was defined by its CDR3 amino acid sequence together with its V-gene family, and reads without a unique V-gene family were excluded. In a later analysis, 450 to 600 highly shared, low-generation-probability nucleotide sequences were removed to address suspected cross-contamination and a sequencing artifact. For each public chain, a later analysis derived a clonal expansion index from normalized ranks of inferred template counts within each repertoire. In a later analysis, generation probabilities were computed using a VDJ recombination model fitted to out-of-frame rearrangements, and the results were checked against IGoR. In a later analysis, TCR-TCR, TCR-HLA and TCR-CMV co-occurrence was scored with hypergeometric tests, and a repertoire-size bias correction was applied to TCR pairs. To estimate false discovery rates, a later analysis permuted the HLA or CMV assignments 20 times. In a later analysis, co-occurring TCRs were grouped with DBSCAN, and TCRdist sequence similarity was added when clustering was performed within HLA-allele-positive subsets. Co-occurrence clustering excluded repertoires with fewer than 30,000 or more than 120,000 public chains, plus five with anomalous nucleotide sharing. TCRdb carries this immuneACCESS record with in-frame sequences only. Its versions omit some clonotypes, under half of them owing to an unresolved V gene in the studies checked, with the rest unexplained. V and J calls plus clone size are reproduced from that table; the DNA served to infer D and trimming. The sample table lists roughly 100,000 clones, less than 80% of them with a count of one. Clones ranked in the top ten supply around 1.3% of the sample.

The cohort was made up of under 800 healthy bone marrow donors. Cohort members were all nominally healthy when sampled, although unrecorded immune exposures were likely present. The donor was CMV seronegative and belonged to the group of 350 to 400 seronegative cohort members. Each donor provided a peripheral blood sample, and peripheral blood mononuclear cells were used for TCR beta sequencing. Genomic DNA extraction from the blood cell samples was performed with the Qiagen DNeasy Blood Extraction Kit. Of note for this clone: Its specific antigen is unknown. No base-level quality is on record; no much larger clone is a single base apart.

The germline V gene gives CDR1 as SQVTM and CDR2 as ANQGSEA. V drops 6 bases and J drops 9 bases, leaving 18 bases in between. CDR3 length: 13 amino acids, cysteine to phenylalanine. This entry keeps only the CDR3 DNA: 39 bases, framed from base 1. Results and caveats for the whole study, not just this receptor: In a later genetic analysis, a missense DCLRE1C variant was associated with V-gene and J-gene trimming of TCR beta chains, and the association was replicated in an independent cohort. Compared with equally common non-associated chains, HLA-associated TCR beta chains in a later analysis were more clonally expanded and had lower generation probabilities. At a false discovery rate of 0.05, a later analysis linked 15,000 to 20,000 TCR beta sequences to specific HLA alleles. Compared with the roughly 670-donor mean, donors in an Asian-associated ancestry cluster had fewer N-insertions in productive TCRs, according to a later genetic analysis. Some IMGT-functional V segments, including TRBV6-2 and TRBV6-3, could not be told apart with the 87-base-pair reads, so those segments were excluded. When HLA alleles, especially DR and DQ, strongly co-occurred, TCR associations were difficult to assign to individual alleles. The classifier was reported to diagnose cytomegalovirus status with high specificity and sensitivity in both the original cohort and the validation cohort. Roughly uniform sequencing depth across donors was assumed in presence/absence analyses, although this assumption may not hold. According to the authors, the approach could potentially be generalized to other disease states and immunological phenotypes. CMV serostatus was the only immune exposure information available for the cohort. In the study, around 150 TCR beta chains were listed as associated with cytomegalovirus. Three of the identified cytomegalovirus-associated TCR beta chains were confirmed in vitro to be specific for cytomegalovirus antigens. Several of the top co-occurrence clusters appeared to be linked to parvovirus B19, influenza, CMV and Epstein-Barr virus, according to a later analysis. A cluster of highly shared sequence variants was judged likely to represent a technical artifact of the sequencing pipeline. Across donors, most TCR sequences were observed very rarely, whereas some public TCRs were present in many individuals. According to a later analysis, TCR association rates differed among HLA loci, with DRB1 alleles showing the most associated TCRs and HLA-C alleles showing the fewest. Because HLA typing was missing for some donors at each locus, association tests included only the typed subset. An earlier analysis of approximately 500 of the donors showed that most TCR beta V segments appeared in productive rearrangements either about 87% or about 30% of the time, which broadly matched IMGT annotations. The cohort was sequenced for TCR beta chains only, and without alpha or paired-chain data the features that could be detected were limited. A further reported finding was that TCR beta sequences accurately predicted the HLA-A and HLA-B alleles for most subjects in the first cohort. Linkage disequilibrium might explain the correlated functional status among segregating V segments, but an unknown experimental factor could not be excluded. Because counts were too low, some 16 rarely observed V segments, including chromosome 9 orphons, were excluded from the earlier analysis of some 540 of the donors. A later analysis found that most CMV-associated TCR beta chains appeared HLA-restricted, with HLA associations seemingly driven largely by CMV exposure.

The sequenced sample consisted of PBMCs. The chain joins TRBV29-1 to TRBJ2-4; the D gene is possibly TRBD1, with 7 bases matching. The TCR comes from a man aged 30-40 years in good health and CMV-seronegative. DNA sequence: TGCAGCGTGGGGAGGCAGGGGGGTGGCATTCAGTACTTC. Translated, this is CSVGRQGGGIQYF.